The T cell receptor beta chain under discussion was sequenced for a study of patients and donors after allogeneic stem cell transplantation. A single record per CDR3 protein comes from TCRdb applying MiXCR to the RT-PCR reads. The sample carries 920,000 or so distinct CDR3 sequences, about 20% recorded once. V lost 3 bases and J lost 6, with 22 bases in between. The CDR3 sequence is 16 residues long. Germline CDR1 and CDR2: SGDLS and YYNGEE. This clonotype originated in a human donor who was either an allogeneic HSCT recipient or a stem cell or donor lymphocyte infusion donor (not recorded which). It is not recorded whose cells these are; they may come from a transplant donor. Sequencing input: blood, either unsorted or a sorted T cell fraction (not recorded which). This chain links TRBV9 with TRBJ2-7; possible D gene TRBD2, 6 bases. The DNA of the CDR3 is TGTGCCAGCAGCGCCCACGGGGGACCCATCGCCTCCGAGCAGTACTTC. This codes for CASSAHGGPIASEQYF.